This record covers a single T cell receptor (beta chain). The T cells that were sequenced for TCR beta were CD8+ and CD4+ cells from blood. Isolation of CD8+ and CD4+ T cells was performed negatively, whereas enrichment of TEMRA cells was done by FACS. With random hexamers, 0.5 to 1 ug RNA was reverse transcribed. Multiplex PCR with immunoSEQ amplified the TCR beta CDR3 across 54 Vbeta and 13 Jbeta. TCRdb called the immunoSEQ multiplex PCR reads again in MiXCR, with one record for every CDR3 protein. The sample consists of approximately 110,000 distinct CDR3 sequences, more than 90% of them appearing once. The CDR3 consists of 16 residues. Germline loops: CDR1 MNHNY, CDR2 SVGAGI (reference sequence). V lost 6 bases to trimming and J lost 1 base; unmatched junction nucleotides: 9. The source of the sample is a study of CD8 T cells in Susac syndrome.

The chain employs TRBV6-6 and TRBJ2-3, with 8 bases that match TRBD2. Sequenced input: CD4+ T cells from PBMCs. This TCR was recovered from a human donor in good health. CDR3 sequence (DNA): TGTGCCAGCAGCTCACGACTAGCGTTTGGCACAGATACGCAGTATTTT. It specifies CASSSRLAFGTDTQYF.